The source of this T cell receptor (beta chain) is a study of OX40 agonist ivuxolimab in advanced cancers. TCRdb's table, derived via immunoSEQ multiplex PCR, lists solely in-frame clones and lacks some. The sample has around 53,000 clones, about four fifths seen once; the top ten hold more than 2%. This clone was found once. Germline is not matched at one junction end, which may reflect a read error. The CDR3 is made up of 15 amino acids. In germline, CDR1 is SGHRS, CDR2 YFSETQ. The rearrangement joins TRBV5-1 to TRBJ1-1; D call uncertain. The receptor's source is an adult with an advanced solid tumor such as melanoma, head and neck, liver or kidney cancer. Material: CD4+ or CD8+ T cells sorted from blood, obtained in a trial of the OX40 agonist ivuxolimab. The DNA of the CDR3 is TGTGCCAGCAGCTTGGAGATAGGGTTGAACACTGAAGCTTTCTTT. Residues: CASSLEIGLNTEAFF.